The clone carrying this TCR beta chain showed up just once. Its antigen is still unknown. This entry belongs to a study of T cell responses to AZD1222 COVID-19 vaccine. General study findings and limits: Seropositivity was recorded at baseline in only 6 or 7 AZD1222 recipients. Without day 14 samples, only post-peak T cell repertoires were studied. Breadth and depth of Spike-specific TCRs rose after two AZD1222 doses.

This CDR3 is built from 14 residues. The germline V gene encodes CDR1 SGHRS and CDR2 YFSETQ. V was trimmed by 6 bases and J by 2 bases, leaving 13 bases between them. Pooling of second doses given at about 4 or about 12 weeks was done. The repertoire was sequenced with immunoSEQ multiplex PCR; TCRdb's copy has only in-frame clones and lacks some. Among about 69,000 clones listed, roughly 85% were seen once. Sequencing was performed on peripheral blood, taken 28 days after the second AZD1222 dose. This clonotype was obtained from an adult who received the AZD1222 COVID-19 vaccine. V is TRBV5-1 and J is TRBJ2-3; either TRBD1 or TRBD2 may supply D (6 bases each). This CDR3 reads CASTGGPYTDTQYF. In DNA form, the CDR3 reads TGCGCCAGCACTGGGGGGCCCTACACAGATACGCAGTATTTT.